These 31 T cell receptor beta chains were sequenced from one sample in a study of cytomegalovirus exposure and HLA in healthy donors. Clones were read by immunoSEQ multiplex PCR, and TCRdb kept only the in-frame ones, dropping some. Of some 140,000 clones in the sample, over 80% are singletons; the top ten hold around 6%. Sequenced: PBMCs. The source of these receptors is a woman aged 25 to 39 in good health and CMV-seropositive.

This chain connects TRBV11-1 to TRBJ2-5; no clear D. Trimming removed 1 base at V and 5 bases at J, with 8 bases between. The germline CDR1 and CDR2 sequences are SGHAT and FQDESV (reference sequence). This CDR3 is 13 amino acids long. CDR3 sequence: CASSLVGVETQYF. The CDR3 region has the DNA TGTGCCAGCAGCTTAGTCGGAGTGGAGACCCAGTACTTC. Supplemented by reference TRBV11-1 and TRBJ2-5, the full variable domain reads EAEVAQSPRYKITEKSQAVAFWCDPISGHATLYWYRQILGQGPELLVQFQDESVVDDSQLPKDRFSAERLKGVDSTLKIQPAELGDSAMYLCASSLVGVETQYFGPGTRLLVL.

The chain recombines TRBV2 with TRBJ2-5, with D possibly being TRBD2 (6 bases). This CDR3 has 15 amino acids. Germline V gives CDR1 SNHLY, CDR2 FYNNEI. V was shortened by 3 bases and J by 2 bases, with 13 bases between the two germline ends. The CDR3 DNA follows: TGTGCCAGCAGTGAGTTCGCGGGAAGTCAAGAGACCCAGTACTTC. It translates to CASSEFAGSQETQYF.

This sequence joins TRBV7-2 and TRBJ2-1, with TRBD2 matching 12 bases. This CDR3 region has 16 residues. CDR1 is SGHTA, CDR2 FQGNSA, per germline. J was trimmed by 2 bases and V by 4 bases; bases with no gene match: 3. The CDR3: CASSSRTSGTYNEQFF. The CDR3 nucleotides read TGTGCCAGCAGCTCTCGGACTAGCGGGACCTACAATGAGCAGTTCTTC.

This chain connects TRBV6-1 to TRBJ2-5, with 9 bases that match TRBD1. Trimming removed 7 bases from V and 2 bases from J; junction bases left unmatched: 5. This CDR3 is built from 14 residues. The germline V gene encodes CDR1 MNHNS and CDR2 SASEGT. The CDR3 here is CASNDRGRQETQYF. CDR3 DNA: TGTGCCAGCAATGACAGGGGGAGGCAAGAGACCCAGTACTTC.

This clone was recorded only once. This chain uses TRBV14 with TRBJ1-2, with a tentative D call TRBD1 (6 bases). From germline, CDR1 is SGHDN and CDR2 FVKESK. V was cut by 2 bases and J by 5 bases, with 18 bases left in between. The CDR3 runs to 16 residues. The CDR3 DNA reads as TGTGCCAGCAGCCAATTCACAGGGCCCTTACGTTATGGCTACACCTTC. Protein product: CASSQFTGPLRYGYTF.

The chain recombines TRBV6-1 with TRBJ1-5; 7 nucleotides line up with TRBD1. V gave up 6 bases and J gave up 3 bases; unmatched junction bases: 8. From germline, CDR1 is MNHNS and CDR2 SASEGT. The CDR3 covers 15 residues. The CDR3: CASREGAASNQPQHF. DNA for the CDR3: TGTGCCAGCAGGGAGGGGGCTGCCTCCAATCAGCCCCAGCATTTT.

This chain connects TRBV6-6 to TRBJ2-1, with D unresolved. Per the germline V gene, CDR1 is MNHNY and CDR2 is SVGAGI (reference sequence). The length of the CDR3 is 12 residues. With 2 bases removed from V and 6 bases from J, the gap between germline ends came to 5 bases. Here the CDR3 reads CASSYPRNEQFF. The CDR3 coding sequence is TGTGCCAGCAGTTACCCGCGCAATGAGCAGTTCTTC.

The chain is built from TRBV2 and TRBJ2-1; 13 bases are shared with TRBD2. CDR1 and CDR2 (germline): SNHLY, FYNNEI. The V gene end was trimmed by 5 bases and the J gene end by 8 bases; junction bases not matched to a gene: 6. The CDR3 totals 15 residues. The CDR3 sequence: CASSTGTSGVDEQFF. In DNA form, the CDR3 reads TGTGCCAGCAGTACCGGGACTAGCGGGGTTGATGAGCAGTTCTTC.

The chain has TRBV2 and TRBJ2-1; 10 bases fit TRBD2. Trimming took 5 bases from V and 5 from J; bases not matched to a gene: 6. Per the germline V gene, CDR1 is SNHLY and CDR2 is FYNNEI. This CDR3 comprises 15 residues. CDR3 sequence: CASSRVLAGDNEQFF. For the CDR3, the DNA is TGTGCCAGCAGTCGAGTCCTAGCGGGAGACAATGAGCAGTTCTTC.

Here the CDR3 reads CASSSGQGLYEQYF. DNA of the CDR3: TGTGCCAGCAGTTCGGGACAGGGCCTCTACGAGCAGTACTTC. The chain employs TRBV28 and TRBJ2-7, with TRBD1 identical over 9 bases. The CDR3 is 14 residues long. Germline lookup yields CDR1 MDHEN and CDR2 SYDVKM. V dropped 4 bases and J dropped 3; count of bases not matched to a gene: 4.

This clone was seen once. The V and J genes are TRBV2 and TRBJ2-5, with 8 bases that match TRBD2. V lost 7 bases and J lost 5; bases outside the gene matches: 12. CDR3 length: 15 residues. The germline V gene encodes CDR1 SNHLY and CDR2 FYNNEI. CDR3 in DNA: TGTGCCAGCACCAGGGAGGGACTAGTCGGGGAGACCCAGTACTTC. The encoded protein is CASTREGLVGETQYF. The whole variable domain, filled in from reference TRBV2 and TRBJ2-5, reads EPEVTQTPSHQVTQMGQEVILRCVPISNHLYFYWYRQILGQKVEFLVSFYNNEISEKSEIFDDQFSVERPDGSNFTLKIRSTKLEDSAMYFCASTREGLVGETQYFGPGTRLLVL.

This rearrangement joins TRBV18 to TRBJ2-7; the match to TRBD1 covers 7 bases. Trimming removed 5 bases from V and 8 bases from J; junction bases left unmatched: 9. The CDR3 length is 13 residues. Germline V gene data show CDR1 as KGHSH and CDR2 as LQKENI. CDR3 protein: CASSGGQDSKQYF. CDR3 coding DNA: TGTGCCAGCTCAGGAGGACAGGACTCCAAGCAGTACTTC.

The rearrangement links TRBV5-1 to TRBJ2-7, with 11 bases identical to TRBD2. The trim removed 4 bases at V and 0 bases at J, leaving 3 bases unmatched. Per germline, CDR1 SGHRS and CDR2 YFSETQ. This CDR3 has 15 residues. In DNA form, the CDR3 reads TGCGCCAGCAGCCACACTAGCGGGAGCTCCTACGAGCAGTACTTC. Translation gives CASSHTSGSSYEQYF.

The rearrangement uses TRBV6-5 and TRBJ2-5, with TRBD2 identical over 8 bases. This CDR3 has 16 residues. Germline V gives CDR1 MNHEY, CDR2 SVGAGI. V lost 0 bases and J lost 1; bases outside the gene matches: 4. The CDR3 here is CASSYSSGTSQETQYF. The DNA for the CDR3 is TGTGCCAGCAGTTACTCGAGTGGGACTAGCCAAGAGACCCAGTACTTC.

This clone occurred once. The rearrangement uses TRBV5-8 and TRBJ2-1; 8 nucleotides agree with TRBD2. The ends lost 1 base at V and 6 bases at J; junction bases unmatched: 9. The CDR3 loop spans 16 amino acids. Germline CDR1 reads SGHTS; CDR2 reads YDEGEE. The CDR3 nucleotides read TGTGCCAGCAGCTTGTATGTGGTAGGACTAGCCAATGAGCAGTTCTTC. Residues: CASSLYVVGLANEQFF.

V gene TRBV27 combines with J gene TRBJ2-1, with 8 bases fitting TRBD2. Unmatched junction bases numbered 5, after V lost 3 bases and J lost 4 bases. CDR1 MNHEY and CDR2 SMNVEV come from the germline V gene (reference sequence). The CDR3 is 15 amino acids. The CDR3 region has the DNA TGTGCCAGCAGTTTCGGCGGGAGGCCTTACAATGAGCAGTTCTTC. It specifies CASSFGGRPYNEQFF.

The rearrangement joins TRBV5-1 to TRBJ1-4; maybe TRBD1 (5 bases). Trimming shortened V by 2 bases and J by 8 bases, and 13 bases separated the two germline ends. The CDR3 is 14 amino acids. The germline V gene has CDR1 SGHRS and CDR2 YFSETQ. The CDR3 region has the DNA TGCGCCAGCAGCTTTCAGGGTAGAGACGAAAAACTGTTTTTT. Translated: CASSFQGRDEKLFF.

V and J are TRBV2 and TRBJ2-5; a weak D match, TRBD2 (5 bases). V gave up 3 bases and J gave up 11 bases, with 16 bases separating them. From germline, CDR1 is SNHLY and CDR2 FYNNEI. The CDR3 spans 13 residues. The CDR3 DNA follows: TGTGCCAGCAGTGATAGAGGGAACTCCCCACAGTACTTC. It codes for CASSDRGNSPQYF.

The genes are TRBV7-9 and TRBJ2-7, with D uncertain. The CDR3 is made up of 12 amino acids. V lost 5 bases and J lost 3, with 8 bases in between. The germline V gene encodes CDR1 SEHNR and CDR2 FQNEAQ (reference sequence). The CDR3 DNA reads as TGTGCCAGCAGCCTGCTAGGCTACGAGCAGTACTTC. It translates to CASSLLGYEQYF.

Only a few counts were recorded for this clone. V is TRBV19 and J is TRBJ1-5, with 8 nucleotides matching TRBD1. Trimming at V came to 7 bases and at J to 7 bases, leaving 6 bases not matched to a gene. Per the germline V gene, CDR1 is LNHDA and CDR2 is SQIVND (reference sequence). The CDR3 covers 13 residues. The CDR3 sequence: CASTLQGEQPQHF. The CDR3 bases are TGTGCCAGTACCTTACAGGGGGAACAGCCCCAGCATTTT.

CDR3 sequence: CATSRDRGQGDMGAFF. DNA for the CDR3: TGTGCCACCAGCAGAGATAGGGGACAGGGGGATATGGGTGCTTTCTTT. The gene calls are TRBV15 and TRBJ1-1; TRBD1 aligns across 11 bases. After removal of 0 bases from V and 11 bases from J, the junction contained 11 bases not matched to a gene. The CDR3 is 16 amino acids. Germline CDR1 LNHNV, CDR2 YYDKDF (reference sequence).

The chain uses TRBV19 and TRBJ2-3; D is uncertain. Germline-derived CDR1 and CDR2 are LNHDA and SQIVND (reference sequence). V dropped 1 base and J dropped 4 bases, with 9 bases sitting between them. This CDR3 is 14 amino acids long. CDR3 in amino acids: CASSIGRVSDTQYF. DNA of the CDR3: TGTGCCAGTAGTATAGGTAGAGTCTCAGATACGCAGTATTTT.

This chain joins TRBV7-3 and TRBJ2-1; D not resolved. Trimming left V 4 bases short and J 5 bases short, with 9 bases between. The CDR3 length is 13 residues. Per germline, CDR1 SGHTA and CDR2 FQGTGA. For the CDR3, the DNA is TGTGCCAGCAGCTCGAGTTTAAACAATGAGCAGTTCTTC. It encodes CASSSSLNNEQFF.

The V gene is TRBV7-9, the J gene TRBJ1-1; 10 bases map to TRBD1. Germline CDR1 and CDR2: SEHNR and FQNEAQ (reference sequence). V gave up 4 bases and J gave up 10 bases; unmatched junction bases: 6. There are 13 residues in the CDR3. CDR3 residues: CASSSGQGSPAFF. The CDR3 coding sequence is TGTGCCAGCAGCTCGGGACAGGGGAGTCCAGCTTTCTTT.

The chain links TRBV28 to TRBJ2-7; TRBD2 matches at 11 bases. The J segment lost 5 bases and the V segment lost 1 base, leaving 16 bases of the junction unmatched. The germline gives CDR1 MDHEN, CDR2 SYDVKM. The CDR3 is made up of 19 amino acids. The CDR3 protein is CASSLLGTSGQGVRDEQYF. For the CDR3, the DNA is TGTGCCAGCAGTTTATTAGGGACTAGCGGCCAAGGGGTCAGGGACGAGCAGTACTTC.

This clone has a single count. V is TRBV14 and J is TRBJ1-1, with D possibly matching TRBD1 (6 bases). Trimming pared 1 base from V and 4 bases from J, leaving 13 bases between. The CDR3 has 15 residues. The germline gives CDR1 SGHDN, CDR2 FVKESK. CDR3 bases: TGTGCCAGCAGCCAAGTCGGGGGCGGGGGCACTGAAGCTTTCTTT. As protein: CASSQVGGGGTEAFF.

The CDR3 DNA sequence: TGTGCCAGCAGTTTGTCGGGACTACTCGAGCAGTTCTTC. This sequence encodes CASSLSGLLEQFF. This sequence joins TRBV27 and TRBJ2-1; TRBD2 agrees at 7 bases. This CDR3 region has 13 residues. V shed 3 bases, J shed 10 bases, and the junction held 6 bases outside the gene matches. Germline V lookup: CDR1 MNHEY, CDR2 SMNVEV (reference sequence).

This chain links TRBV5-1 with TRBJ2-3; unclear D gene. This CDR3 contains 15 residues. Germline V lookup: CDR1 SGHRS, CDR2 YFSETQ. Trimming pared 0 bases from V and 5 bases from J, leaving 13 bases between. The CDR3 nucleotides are TGCGCCAGCAGCTTGGGAGTTGCGCAGGTAGATACGCAGTATTTT. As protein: CASSLGVAQVDTQYF.

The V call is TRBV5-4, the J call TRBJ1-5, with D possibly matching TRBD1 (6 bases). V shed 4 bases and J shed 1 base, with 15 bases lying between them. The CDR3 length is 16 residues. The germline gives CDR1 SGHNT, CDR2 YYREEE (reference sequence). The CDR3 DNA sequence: TGTGCCAGCAGCGGGGATGGGGGCAAGAGCAATCAGCCCCAGCATTTT. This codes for CASSGDGGKSNQPQHF.

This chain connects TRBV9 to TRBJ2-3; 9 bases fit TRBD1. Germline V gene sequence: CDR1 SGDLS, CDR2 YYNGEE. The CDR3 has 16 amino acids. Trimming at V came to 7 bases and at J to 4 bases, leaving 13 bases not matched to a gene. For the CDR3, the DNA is TGTGCCAGCGCGTCTCCTCGGGACAGGGTTGCAGATACGCAGTATTTT. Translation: CASASPRDRVADTQYF.

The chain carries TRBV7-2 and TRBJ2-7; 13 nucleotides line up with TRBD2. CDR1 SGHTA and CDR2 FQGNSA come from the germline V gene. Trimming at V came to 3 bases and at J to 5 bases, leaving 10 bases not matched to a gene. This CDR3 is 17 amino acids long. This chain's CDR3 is CASSLATLTSGRNEQYF. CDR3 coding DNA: TGTGCCAGCAGCTTGGCTACCCTGACTAGCGGGAGGAACGAGCAGTACTTC. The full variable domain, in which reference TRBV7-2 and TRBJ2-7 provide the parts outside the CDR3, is GAGVSQSPSNKVTEKGKDVELRCDPISGHTALYWYRQSLGQGLEFLIYFQGNSAPDKSGLPSDRFSAERTGGSVSTLTIQRTQQEDSAVYLCASSLATLTSGRNEQYFGPGTRLTVT.